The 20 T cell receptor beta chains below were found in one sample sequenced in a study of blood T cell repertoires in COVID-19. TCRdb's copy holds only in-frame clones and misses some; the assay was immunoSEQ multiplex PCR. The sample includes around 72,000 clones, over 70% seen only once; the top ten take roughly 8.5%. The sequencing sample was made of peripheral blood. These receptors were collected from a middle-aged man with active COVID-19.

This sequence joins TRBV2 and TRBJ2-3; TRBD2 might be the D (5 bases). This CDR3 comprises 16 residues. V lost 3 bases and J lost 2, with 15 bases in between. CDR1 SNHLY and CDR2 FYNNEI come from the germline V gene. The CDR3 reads CASSEVATALTDTQYF. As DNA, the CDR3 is TGTGCCAGCAGTGAGGTAGCGACCGCCCTCACAGATACGCAGTATTTT.

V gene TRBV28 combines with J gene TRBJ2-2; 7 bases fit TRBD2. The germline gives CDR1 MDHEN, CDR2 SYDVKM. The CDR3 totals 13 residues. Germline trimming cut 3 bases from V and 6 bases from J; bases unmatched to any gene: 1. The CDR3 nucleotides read TGTGCCAGCAGTTTGACTAGCCCCGGGGAGCTGTTTTTT. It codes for CASSLTSPGELFF.

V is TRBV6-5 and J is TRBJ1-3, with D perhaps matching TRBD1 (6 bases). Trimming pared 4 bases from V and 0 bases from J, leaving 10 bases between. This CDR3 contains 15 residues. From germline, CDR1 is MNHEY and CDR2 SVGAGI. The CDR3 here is CASSWGRISGNTIYF. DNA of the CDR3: TGTGCCAGCAGTTGGGGGCGGATCTCTGGAAACACCATATATTTT.

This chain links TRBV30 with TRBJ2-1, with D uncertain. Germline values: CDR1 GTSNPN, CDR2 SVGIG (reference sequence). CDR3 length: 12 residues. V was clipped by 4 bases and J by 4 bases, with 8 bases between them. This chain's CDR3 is CAWKPPYNEQFF. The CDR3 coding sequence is TGTGCCTGGAAGCCCCCTTACAATGAGCAGTTCTTC.

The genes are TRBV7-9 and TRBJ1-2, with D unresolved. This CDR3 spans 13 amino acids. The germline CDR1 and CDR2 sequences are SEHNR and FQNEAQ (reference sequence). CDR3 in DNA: TGTGCTATTGTGCCCGGGGCTAACTATGGCTACACCTTC. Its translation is CAIVPGANYGYTF.

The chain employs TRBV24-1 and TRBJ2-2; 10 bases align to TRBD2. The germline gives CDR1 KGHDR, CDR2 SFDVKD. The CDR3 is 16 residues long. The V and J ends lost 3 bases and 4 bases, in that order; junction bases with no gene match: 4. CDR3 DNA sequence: TGTGCCACCAGTGATGGTCTAGCGGGAGTCACCGGGGAGCTGTTTTTT. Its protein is CATSDGLAGVTGELFF.

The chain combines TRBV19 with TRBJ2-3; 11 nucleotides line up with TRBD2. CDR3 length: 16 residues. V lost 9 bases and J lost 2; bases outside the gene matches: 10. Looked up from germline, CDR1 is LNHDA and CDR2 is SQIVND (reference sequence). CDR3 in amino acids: CASRHPGLAATDTQYF. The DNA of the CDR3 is TGTGCCAGCCGCCACCCGGGACTAGCGGCCACAGATACGCAGTATTTT.

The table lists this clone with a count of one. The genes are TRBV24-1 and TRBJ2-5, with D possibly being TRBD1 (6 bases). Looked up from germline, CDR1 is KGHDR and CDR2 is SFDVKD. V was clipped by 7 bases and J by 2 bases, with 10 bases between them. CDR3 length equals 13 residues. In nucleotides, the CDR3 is TGTGCCACCAGCCGGGACACACAAGAGACCCAGTACTTC. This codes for CATSRDTQETQYF.

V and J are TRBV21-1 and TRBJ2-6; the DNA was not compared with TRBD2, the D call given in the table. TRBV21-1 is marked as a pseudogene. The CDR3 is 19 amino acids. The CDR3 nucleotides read TGTGCCAGCAGCCCCCAAGGAGGACTATATATCTCTGGGGCCAACGTCCTGACTTTC. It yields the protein CASSPQGGLYISGANVLTF.

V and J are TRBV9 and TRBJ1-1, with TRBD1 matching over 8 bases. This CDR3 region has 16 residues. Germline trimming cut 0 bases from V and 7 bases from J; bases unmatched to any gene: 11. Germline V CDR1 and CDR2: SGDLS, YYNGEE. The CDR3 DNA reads TGTGCCAGCAGCGTAGGACAGGGGCCGGGTTATGATGAAGCTTTCTTT. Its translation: CASSVGQGPGYDEAFF.

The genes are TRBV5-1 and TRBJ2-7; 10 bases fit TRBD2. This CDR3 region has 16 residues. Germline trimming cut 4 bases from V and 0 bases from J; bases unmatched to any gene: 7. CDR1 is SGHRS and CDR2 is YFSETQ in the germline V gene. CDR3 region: CASSIPSGGLSYEQYF. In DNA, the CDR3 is TGCGCCAGCAGCATCCCTAGCGGGGGCCTCTCCTACGAGCAGTACTTC.

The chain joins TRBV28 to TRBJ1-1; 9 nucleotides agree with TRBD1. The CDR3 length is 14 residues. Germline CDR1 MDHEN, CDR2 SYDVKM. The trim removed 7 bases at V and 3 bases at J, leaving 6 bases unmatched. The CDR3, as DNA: TGTGCCAGCACCCTACAGGGGGCCTACACTGAAGCTTTCTTT. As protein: CASTLQGAYTEAFF.

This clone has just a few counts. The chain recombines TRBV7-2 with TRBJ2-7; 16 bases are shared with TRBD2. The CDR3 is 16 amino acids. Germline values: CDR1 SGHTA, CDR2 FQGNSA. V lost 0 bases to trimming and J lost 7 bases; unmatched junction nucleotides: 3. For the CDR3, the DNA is TGTGCCAGCAGCTTAGCCGGGACTAGCGGGAGGGTTGAGCAGTACTTC. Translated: CASSLAGTSGRVEQYF.

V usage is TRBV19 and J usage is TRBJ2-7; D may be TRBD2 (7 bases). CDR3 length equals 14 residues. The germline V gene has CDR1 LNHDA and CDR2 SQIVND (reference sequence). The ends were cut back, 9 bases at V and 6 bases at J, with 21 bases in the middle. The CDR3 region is CASRPQGGFSEQYF. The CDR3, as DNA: TGTGCCAGCAGACCACAGGGAGGGTTTTCCGAGCAGTACTTC.

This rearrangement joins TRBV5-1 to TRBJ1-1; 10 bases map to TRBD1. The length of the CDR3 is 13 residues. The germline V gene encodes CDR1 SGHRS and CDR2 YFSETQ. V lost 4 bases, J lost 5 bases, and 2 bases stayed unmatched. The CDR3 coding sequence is TGCGCCAGCAGCGGACAGGGGGGGACTGAAGCTTTCTTT. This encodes CASSGQGGTEAFF.

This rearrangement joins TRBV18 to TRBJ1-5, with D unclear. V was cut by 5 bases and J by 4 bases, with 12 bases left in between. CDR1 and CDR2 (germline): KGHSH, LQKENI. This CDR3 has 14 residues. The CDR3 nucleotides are TGTGCCAGCTCATCACGCACTTCTAATCAGCCCCAGCATTTT. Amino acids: CASSSRTSNQPQHF.

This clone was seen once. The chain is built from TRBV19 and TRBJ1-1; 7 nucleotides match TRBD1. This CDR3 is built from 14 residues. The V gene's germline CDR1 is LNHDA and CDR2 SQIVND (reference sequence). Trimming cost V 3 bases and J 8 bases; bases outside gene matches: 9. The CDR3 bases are TGTGCCAGTAGTATTCGAGTCGGGACAGCAGAAGCTTTCTTT. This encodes CASSIRVGTAEAFF.

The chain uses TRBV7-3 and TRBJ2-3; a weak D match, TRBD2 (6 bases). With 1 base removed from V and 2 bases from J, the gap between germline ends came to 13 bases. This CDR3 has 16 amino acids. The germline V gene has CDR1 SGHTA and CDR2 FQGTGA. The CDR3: CASSLRASSDTDTQYF. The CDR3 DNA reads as TGTGCCAGCAGCTTAAGAGCATCTAGCGACACAGATACGCAGTATTTT.

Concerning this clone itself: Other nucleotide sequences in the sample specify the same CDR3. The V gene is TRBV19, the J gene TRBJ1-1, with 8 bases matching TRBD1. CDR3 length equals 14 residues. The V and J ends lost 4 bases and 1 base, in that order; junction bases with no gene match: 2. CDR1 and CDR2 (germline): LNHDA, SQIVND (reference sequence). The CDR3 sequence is CASSSGQGNTEAFF. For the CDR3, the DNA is TGTGCCAGTAGTAGCGGACAGGGGAACACTGAAGCTTTCTTT.

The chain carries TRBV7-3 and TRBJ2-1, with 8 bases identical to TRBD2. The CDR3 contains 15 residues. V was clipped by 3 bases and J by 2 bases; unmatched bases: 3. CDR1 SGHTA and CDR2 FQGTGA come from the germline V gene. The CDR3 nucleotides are TGTGCCAGCAGCTTGACTAGCGACACCTACAATGAGCAGTTCTTC. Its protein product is CASSLTSDTYNEQFF.